Each of the 13 T cell receptor beta chains below was sequenced from the same sample in a study of blood T cell repertoires in COVID-19. Method: immunoSEQ multiplex PCR; TCRdb's copy keeps in-frame clones and lacks some. The sample gives about 200,000 clones, around 85% of which show up once; about 0.81% is in the top ten. Sequenced material: peripheral blood. These receptors originate from a woman between 65 and 79 years old with acute or convalescent COVID-19.

This chain links TRBV29-1 with TRBJ2-7; no clear D. The V gene's germline CDR1 is SQVTM and CDR2 ANQGSEA. There are 11 residues in the CDR3. Trimming took off 4 bases at V and 4 bases at J, with 8 bases between the two ends. CDR3 region: CSVVSSYEQYF. CDR3 nucleotides: TGCAGCGTTGTTTCCAGTTACGAGCAGTACTTC.

The chain combines TRBV2 with TRBJ1-1; no clear D. Germline V gene lookup returns CDR1 SNHLY and CDR2 FYNNEI. The ends were cut back, 7 bases at V and 4 bases at J, with 13 bases in the middle. The CDR3 is 13 residues long. The CDR3: CASTFTDTTEAFF. In DNA form, the CDR3 reads TGTGCCAGCACGTTTACAGATACCACTGAAGCTTTCTTT.

This chain connects TRBV3-1 (or the pseudogene TRBV3-2) to TRBJ1-3, with D hard to call. The CDR3 loop spans 16 amino acids. In germline, CDR1 is LGHDT, CDR2 YNNKEL (reference sequence). Deletions cut 0 bases from V and 0 bases from J, with 9 bases between. The chain's CDR3 is CASSQDIGASGNTIYF. Written as DNA, the CDR3 is TGTGCCAGCAGCCAAGATATCGGAGCCTCTGGAAACACCATATATTTT.

The chain is built from TRBV7-9 and TRBJ2-5; 13 bases line up with TRBD2. V lost 2 bases to trimming and J lost 5 bases; unmatched junction nucleotides: 8. The germline CDR1 and CDR2 sequences are SEHNR and FQNEAQ (reference sequence). The CDR3 has 17 residues. CDR3 loop: CASSLITSGRARETQYF. The CDR3 bases are TGTGCCAGCAGCTTAATTACTAGCGGGAGGGCCCGGGAGACCCAGTACTTC.

The chain is built from TRBV7-2 and TRBJ2-5; a possible D gene is TRBD1 (6 bases). Germline CDR1 and CDR2: SGHTA and FQGNSA. The CDR3 is 14 amino acids. Trimming shortened V by 5 bases and J by 0 bases, and 10 bases separated the two germline ends. The CDR3 region is CASSLGQYQETQYF. CDR3 coding DNA: TGTGCCAGCAGCCTCGGACAGTACCAAGAGACCCAGTACTTC.

Here the CDR3 reads CASSYAAHSSPLHF. CDR3 DNA sequence: TGTGCCAGCAGCTACGCAGCGCATAGTTCACCCCTCCACTTT. This chain connects TRBV7-2 to TRBJ1-6; D gene uncertain. Germline V CDR1 and CDR2: SGHTA, FQGNSA. Trimming cost V 4 bases and J 9 bases, with 13 bases left between them. CDR3 length equals 14 residues.

This clone was seen a few times. Here the CDR3 reads CASSQEGGGLSSGNTIYF. CDR3 nucleotide sequence: TGCGCCAGCAGCCAAGAAGGTGGGGGACTGAGCTCTGGAAACACCATATATTTT. V is TRBV4-1 and J is TRBJ1-3, with D perhaps TRBD1 (5 bases). The CDR3 sequence is 18 residues long. Per the germline V gene, CDR1 is MGHRA and CDR2 is YSYEKL. V was cut by 0 bases and J by 0 bases, with 15 bases left in between.

The chain employs TRBV18 and TRBJ2-7, with D unclear. The CDR3 is made up of 14 amino acids. Germline CDR1 KGHSH, CDR2 LQKENI. V was trimmed by 1 base and J by 3 bases, leaving 10 bases between them. This CDR3 is CASSPQQEIYEQYF. The CDR3 nucleotides are TGTGCCAGCTCACCACAGCAAGAAATCTACGAGCAGTACTTC.

The chain joins TRBV5-1 to TRBJ1-2, with 8 nucleotides matching TRBD1. The junction had 12 bases not matched to a gene; V was cut back by 4 bases and J by 7 bases. Germline values: CDR1 SGHRS, CDR2 YFSETQ. This CDR3 has 15 residues. As DNA, the CDR3 is TGCGCCAGCAGCGCGGGGGGGGACAGGCCCTCTGGCTACACCTTC. This encodes CASSAGGDRPSGYTF. The complete variable domain, with remaining parts taken from reference TRBV5-1 and TRBJ1-2, reads KAGVTQTPRYLIKTRGQQVTLSCSPISGHRSVSWYQQTPGQGLQFLFEYFSETQRNKGNFPGRFSGRQFSNSRSEMNVSTLELGDSALYLCASSAGGDRPSGYTFGSGTRLTVV.

The chain is built from TRBV2 and TRBJ2-7, with D perhaps TRBD2 (5 bases). Trimming took off 3 bases at V and 6 bases at J, with 9 bases between the two ends. Germline CDR1 and CDR2: SNHLY and FYNNEI. This CDR3 has 12 amino acids. The CDR3 bases are TGTGCCAGCAGTGAGGGAGTCGGCGAGCAGTACTTC. Translation: CASSEGVGEQYF.

This clone was seen only once. V usage is TRBV5-1 and J usage is TRBJ2-7; 7 positions agree with TRBD2. Looked up from germline, CDR1 is SGHRS and CDR2 is YFSETQ. J was trimmed by 2 bases and V by 4 bases; bases with no gene match: 3. The CDR3 consists of 13 residues. CDR3 sequence reads: CASSPSGPYEQYF. The CDR3 bases are TGCGCCAGCAGCCCTAGCGGTCCCTACGAGCAGTACTTC.

V usage is TRBV6-2 or TRBV6-3 and J usage is TRBJ1-1; 9 bases align to TRBD1. Germline V gives CDR1 MNHEY, CDR2 SVGEGT. The CDR3 length is 15 residues. Losses at the gene ends were 0 bases for V and 2 bases for J; bases not matched to a gene: 1. The CDR3 nucleotides read TGTGCCAGCAGTTACTCGGGACAGGGAAACACTGAAGCTTTCTTT. It translates to CASSYSGQGNTEAFF.

The chain couples TRBV5-4 to TRBJ2-1; 13 bases line up with TRBD2. The junction had 5 bases not matched to a gene; V was cut back by 4 bases and J by 7 bases. Germline CDR1 is SGHNT and CDR2 is YYREEE (reference sequence). CDR3 length: 15 amino acids. This chain's CDR3 is CASSTLAGGWNEQFF. The CDR3 nucleotides are TGTGCCAGCAGCACACTAGCGGGAGGGTGGAATGAGCAGTTCTTC.